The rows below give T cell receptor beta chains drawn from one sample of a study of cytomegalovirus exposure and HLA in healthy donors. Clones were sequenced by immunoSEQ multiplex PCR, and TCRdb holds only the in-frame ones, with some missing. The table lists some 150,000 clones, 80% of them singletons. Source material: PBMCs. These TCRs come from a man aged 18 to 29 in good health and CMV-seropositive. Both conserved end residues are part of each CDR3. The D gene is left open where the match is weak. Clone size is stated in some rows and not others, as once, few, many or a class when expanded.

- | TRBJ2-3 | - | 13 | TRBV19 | TGTGCCAGTAGATCGCGTGGAGCAGATACGCAGTATTTT | CASRSRGADTQYF
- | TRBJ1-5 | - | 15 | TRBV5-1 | TGCGCCAGCAGCTTGGCCGGAAACAGGGATCAGCCCCAGCATTTT | CASSLAGNRDQPQHF
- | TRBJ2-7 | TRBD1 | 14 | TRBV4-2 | TGTGCCAGCAGCCAAGACCGACAGGGCTACGAGCAGTACTTC | CASSQDRQGYEQYF
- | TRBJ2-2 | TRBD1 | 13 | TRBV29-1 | TGCAGCGCGAGACAGGGGGGTACCGGGGAGCTGTTTTTT | CSARQGGTGELFF
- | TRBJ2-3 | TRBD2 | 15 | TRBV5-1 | TGCGCCAGCAGCACGAGGACTAGCGGCACAGATACGCAGTATTTT | CASSTRTSGTDTQYF
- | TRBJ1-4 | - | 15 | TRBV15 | TGTGCCACCAGCAGAATGAGGGTTGCTAATGAAAAACTGTTTTTT | CATSRMRVANEKLFF
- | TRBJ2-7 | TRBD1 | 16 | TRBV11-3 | TGTGCCAGCAGGAGACTACCGGGACAGGGGCCCTACGAGCAGTACTTC | CASRRLPGQGPYEQYF
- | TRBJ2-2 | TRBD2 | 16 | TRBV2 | TGTGCCAGCAGGGGGACTAGCGGGAGGCTTGCCGGGGAGCTGTTTTTT | CASRGTSGRLAGELFF
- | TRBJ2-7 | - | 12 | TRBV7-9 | TGTGCCAGCAGCTCCGTCTCCTACGAGCAGTACTTC | CASSSVSYEQYF
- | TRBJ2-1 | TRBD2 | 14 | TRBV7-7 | TGTGCCAGCAGCTTAGCCGGGGGGGCCTTTGAGCAGTTCTTC | CASSLAGGAFEQFF
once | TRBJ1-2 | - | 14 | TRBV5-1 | TGCGCCAGCAGCCTGGAAGGGGCGAGGCATGGCTACACCTTC | CASSLEGARHGYTF
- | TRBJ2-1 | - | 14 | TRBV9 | TGTGCCAGCAGCGTAAGGGGACTGCCCAATGAGCAGTTCTTC | CASSVRGLPNEQFF
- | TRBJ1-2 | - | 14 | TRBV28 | TGTGCCAGCAGTTTGGGGGGTTGGTACTATGGCTACACCTTC | CASSLGGWYYGYTF